This is a list of T cell receptor beta chains from one sample in a study of cytomegalovirus exposure and HLA in healthy donors. Clones were read by immunoSEQ multiplex PCR, and TCRdb kept only the in-frame ones, dropping some. The sample carries under 200,000 clones, approximately 82% recorded once. The sequenced sample consisted of PBMCs. These receptors originate from a male donor in good health and CMV-seronegative. The CDR3 runs from the conserved cysteine through the conserved F or W. Each record gives: clone size, D gene, J gene, V gene, CDR3 protein, CDR3 DNA. D genes are given only for firm matches. For some rows the clone size is stated as once, few or many, or as a class when expanded; others skip it.

>.|TRBD2|TRBJ2-7|TRBV18
CASSPGSSSGTYEQYF
TGTGCCAGCTCACCCGGATCGTCTAGCGGTACCTACGAGCAGTACTTC
>.|.|TRBJ1-4|TRBV7-9
CASRTGPAEKLFF
TGTGCCAGCAGAACTGGGCCGGCTGAAAAACTGTTTTTT
>.|TRBD2|TRBJ2-7|TRBV5-4
CASSLTSGNHEQYF
TGTGCCAGCAGCTTAACTAGCGGGAACCACGAGCAGTACTTC
>few|.|TRBJ1-2|TRBV7-7
CASSPMAANYGYTF
TGTGCCAGCAGCCCCATGGCAGCTAACTATGGCTACACCTTC
>.|.|TRBJ1-5|TRBV19
CASKDRRNQPQHF
TGTGCCAGTAAAGACAGGAGGAATCAGCCCCAGCATTTT
>few|TRBD2|TRBJ2-3|TRBV6-4
CASGPTSGGATDTQYF
TGTGCCAGTGGCCCGACTAGCGGGGGGGCCACAGATACGCAGTATTTT
>few|.|TRBJ2-2|TRBV6-5
CASSLGQMNTGELFF
TGTGCCAGCAGCCTAGGACAGATGAACACCGGGGAGCTGTTTTTT
>.|TRBD2|TRBJ2-4|TRBV29-1
CSVRLATKNIQYF
TGCAGCGTCCGACTAGCGACCAAAAACATTCAGTACTTC
>.|.|TRBJ2-3|TRBV6-5
CASSYSSTGDTQYF
TGTGCCAGCAGTTACTCGTCCACGGGAGATACGCAGTATTTT
>.|TRBD2|TRBJ2-7|TRBV2
CASRAGTSGTHEQYF
TGTGCCAGCAGGGCCGGGACTAGCGGGACCCACGAGCAGTACTTC
>.|.|TRBJ2-3|TRBV19
CASSRRATDTQYF
TGTGCCAGTTCCAGGAGGGCCACAGATACGCAGTATTTT
>few|.|TRBJ2-2|TRBV6-4
CASRSSDDTGELFF
TGTGCCAGCAGGAGTAGCGACGACACCGGGGAGCTGTTTTTT
>few|.|TRBJ2-1|TRBV7-2
CASSLRPRESSYNEQFF
TGTGCCAGCAGCTTAAGACCCCGGGAGTCTTCCTACAATGAGCAGTTCTTC
>.|TRBD2|TRBJ2-3|TRBV6-6
CASSRGGAGTDTQYF
TGTGCCAGCAGCCGCGGGGGGGCTGGCACAGATACGCAGTATTTT
>.|TRBD2|TRBJ2-2|TRBV9
CASSLRGGTGELFF
TGTGCCAGCAGCCTCCGGGGGGGCACCGGGGAGCTGTTTTTT
>.|TRBD1|TRBJ1-5|TRBV28
CASSGQGRSQPQHF
TGTGCCAGCAGTGGACAGGGAAGGTCTCAGCCCCAGCATTTT
>.|TRBD2|TRBJ2-2|TRBV6-6
CASGKTSGGRTGELFF
TGTGCCAGCGGGAAGACTAGCGGGGGCCGCACCGGGGAGCTGTTTTTT
>.|.|TRBJ1-1|TRBV19
CASTWRGSGMNTEAFF
TGTGCCAGTACCTGGCGGGGATCAGGAATGAACACTGAAGCTTTCTTT
>.|.|TRBJ1-1|TRBV14
CASSRGQRAFEAFF
TGTGCCAGCAGCCGCGGGCAGAGAGCTTTTGAAGCTTTCTTT
>.|.|TRBJ1-5|TRBV19
CASSISASQPQHF
TGTGCCAGTAGTATAAGCGCAAGTCAGCCCCAGCATTTT
>.|TRBD2|TRBJ2-7|TRBV5-1
CASSARTGGEEQYF
TGCGCCAGCAGCGCGAGGACGGGGGGGGAGGAGCAGTACTTC
>.|TRBD2|TRBJ2-2|TRBV5-1
CASSGTSGGAETGELFF
TGCGCCAGCTCTGGGACTAGCGGGGGGGCCGAAACCGGGGAGCTGTTTTTT
>.|TRBD1|TRBJ1-1|TRBV5-6
CASTRTGRNTEAFF
TGTGCCAGCACCCGGACAGGGAGGAACACTGAAGCTTTCTTT
>.|.|TRBJ2-7|TRBV18
CASSPGASYEQYF
TGTGCCAGCTCACCAGGGGCATCCTACGAGCAGTACTTC
>few|TRBD1|TRBJ2-7|TRBV28
CASKTGGSSYEQYF
TGTGCCAGCAAGACAGGGGGATCCTCTTACGAGCAGTACTTC
>.|TRBD1|TRBJ1-2|TRBV6-1
CASGKGQGYGYTF
TGTGCCAGCGGCAAGGGACAGGGTTATGGCTACACCTTC
>.|.|TRBJ1-4|TRBV18
CASSPRRVTNEKLFF
TGTGCCAGCTCACCGCGCCGGGTAACTAATGAAAAACTGTTTTTT
>.|.|TRBJ2-6|TRBV7-6
CASSLWGSGAHVLTF
TGTGCCAGCAGCTTATGGGGGTCGGGAGCCCACGTCCTGACTTTC
>.|TRBD2|TRBJ2-3|TRBV28
CASSPGTSGTDTQYF
TGTGCCAGCAGTCCCGGGACTAGCGGCACAGATACGCAGTATTTT
>.|TRBD1|TRBJ1-2|TRBV13
CASSFTGQGSGYTF
TGTGCCAGCAGCTTCACGGGACAGGGAAGTGGCTACACCTTC
>.|TRBD1|TRBJ1-2|TRBV9
CASSPTPRGPTENYGYTF
TGTGCCAGCAGCCCCACCCCCAGGGGGCCTACCGAAAACTATGGCTACACCTTC
>.|TRBD2|TRBJ2-7|TRBV18
CASSPGSGRTYEQYF
TGTGCCAGCTCACCAGGGAGCGGGAGGACCTACGAGCAGTACTTC
>few|TRBD1|TRBJ2-2|TRBV19
CASSLQGTGELFF
TGTGCCAGTAGTCTACAGGGGACCGGGGAGCTGTTTTTT
>.|TRBD1|TRBJ1-1|TRBV7-9
CASSLGQGGSTEAFF
TGTGCCAGCAGCTTAGGACAGGGTGGAAGCACTGAAGCTTTCTTT
>.|TRBD1|TRBJ1-2|TRBV5-1
CASNAGQLYGYTF
TGCGCCAGCAATGCGGGACAGCTCTATGGCTACACCTTC
>.|.|TRBJ1-1|TRBV4-2
CASSQETGREAFF
TGTGCCAGCAGCCAAGAAACAGGGAGAGAAGCTTTCTTT
>.|.|TRBJ1-1|TRBV9
CASSVDASVFEAFF
TGTGCCAGCAGCGTAGATGCGTCGGTCTTTGAAGCTTTCTTT